This TCR beta chain appears in the sequencing data of a study of blood T cells in healthy people across ages. Primers used in a second PCR of roughly 6 to 11 cycles were a sample-barcoded 5' primer and a J-beta primer mix. TCRdb used MiXCR to reprocess the 5' RACE reads, holding one entry per CDR3 protein. This sample yields over 1,500,000 distinct CDR3 sequences, of which more than 35% are seen a single time; under 25% belongs to the top ten. The source of this sequence is a human donor in good health. The sample was blood.

The DNA for the CDR3 is TGTGCCAGCCTTCTAGCGGACATATACAATGAGCAGTACTTC. It codes for CASLLADIYNEQYF. The J gene is TRBJ2-4, the V gene TRBV2, with 7 bases identical to TRBD2. This CDR3 region has 14 residues. The V and J ends lost 8 bases and 13 bases, in that order; junction bases with no gene match: 17. Germline lookup yields CDR1 SNHLY and CDR2 FYNNEI.